This TCR beta chain was sequenced for a study of T cells in Graves' hyperthyroidism and ophthalmopathy. What was amplified from RNA transcripts were TCR beta CDR3 regions. The TCR CDR3 first-round RT-PCR relied on the HTBI primer set. TCRdb used MiXCR to reprocess the multiplex PCR reads, holding one entry per CDR3 protein. The table includes approximately 420,000 distinct CDR3 sequences, about 15% detected once. The CDR3 runs 15 residues. Germline CDR1 is MNHEY and CDR2 is SMNVEV (reference sequence). With 4 bases removed from V and 5 bases from J, the gap between germline ends came to 16 bases. Investigators excluded patients with uncontrolled infection, other autoimmune disease, pregnancy or lactation. Isolation of PBMCs was performed on about 10 ml fresh peripheral blood. This clonotype was recorded at least ten times.

The sequence came from a woman in her twenties or thirties with Graves' hyperthyroidism. Material: blood. The J gene is TRBJ2-3, the V gene TRBV27; TRBD1 is a possible D gene (6 bases). The CDR3 sequence is CASSSGVQRGDTQYF. For the CDR3, the DNA is TGTGCCAGCAGTTCAGGGGTCCAACGGGGAGATACGCAGTATTTT.